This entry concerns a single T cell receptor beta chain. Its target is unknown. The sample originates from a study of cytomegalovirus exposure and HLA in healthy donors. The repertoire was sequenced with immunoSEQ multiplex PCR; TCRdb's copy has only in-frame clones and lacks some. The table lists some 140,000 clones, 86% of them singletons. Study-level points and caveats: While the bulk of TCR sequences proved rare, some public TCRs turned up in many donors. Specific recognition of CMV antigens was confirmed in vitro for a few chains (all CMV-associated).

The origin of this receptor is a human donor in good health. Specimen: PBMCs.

DNA for the CDR3: TGTGCCAGCTCACAACAGACAGCTAACTATGGCTACACCTTC. Protein: CASSQQTANYGYTF. The chain combines TRBV18 with TRBJ1-2; D is possibly TRBD1 (5 bases). V lost 4 bases and J 0 bases, leaving 9 bases between the germline ends. CDR3 size: 14 residues. Germline CDR1 KGHSH, CDR2 LQKENI.